The present entry profiles one T cell receptor beta chain with its context. The data were obtained in a study of blood T cell repertoires in COVID-19. With V trimmed by 5 bases and J by 1 base, 9 bases remained unmatched. This CDR3 is built from 17 residues. The germline gives CDR1 MDHEN, CDR2 SYDVKM. The table came from immunoSEQ multiplex PCR; TCRdb's copy has only in-frame clones and leaves some out. This table holds approximately 100,000 clones, roughly 89% found once. The V gene is TRBV28, the J gene TRBJ1-5, with 9 positions matching TRBD1. The TCR originated in a human donor with acute or convalescent COVID-19. The donor label of this sample is uncertain. The sample consisted of peripheral blood. The CDR3 DNA reads TGTGCCAGCAGTGGGGACAGGGAGTCGGTGAGCAATCAGCCCCAGCATTTT. This encodes CASSGDRESVSNQPQHF. The whole variable domain, filled in from reference TRBV28 and TRBJ1-5, reads DVKVTQSSRYLVKRTGEKVFLECVQDMDHENMFWYRQDPGLGLRLIYFSYDVKMKEKGDIPEGYSVSREKKERFSLILESASTNQTSMYLCASSGDRESVSNQPQHFGDGTRLSIL.